The next 4 T cell receptor beta chains were all read from a single sample in a study of identical twins. MiXCR was run by TCRdb on the 5' RACE reads, yielding one entry per CDR3 protein. This repertoire shows about 450,000 distinct CDR3 sequences, around 18% found once; its top ten account for 9.5% to 15%. Sequenced: naive T cells sorted from blood. The receptors were gathered from a man over 45 in good health.

The chain links TRBV7-9 to TRBJ2-2; maybe TRBD2 (6 bases). The germline V gene has CDR1 SEHNR and CDR2 FQNEAQ (reference sequence). CDR3 length: 15 residues. With 3 bases removed from V and 3 bases from J, the gap between germline ends came to 11 bases. This CDR3 reads CASSFGGNHTGELFF. CDR3 bases: TGTGCCAGCAGCTTTGGCGGGAATCACACCGGGGAGCTGTTTTTT.

This clonotype was seen more than once but under ten times. The chain is built from TRBV6-5 and TRBJ2-2; D unclear. The CDR3 is 15 residues long. Trimming removed 0 bases from V and 9 bases from J, with 14 bases in between. Germline V gene sequence: CDR1 MNHEY, CDR2 SVGAGI. CDR3 sequence (DNA): TGTGCCAGCAGTTACTCGACGTCGGCGTTGCGGGAGCTGTTTTTT. As protein: CASSYSTSALRELFF.

This clonotype was observed a handful of times. This chain links TRBV20-1 with TRBJ2-3, with TRBD2 identical over 8 bases. With 6 bases clipped from V and 1 base from J, the junction kept 6 bases outside the gene matches. This CDR3 spans 14 amino acids. Looked up from germline, CDR1 is DFQATT and CDR2 is SNEGSKA (reference sequence). The CDR3 loop is CSAFSGARTDTQYF. CDR3 nucleotides: TGCAGTGCATTTAGCGGGGCCCGCACAGATACGCAGTATTTT.

Many counts were recorded for this clonotype. DNA of the CDR3: TGCGCCAGCAGCCCGGACGGGGAGTACGAGCAGTACTTC. Translating gives CASSPDGEYEQYF. This chain joins TRBV5-1 and TRBJ2-7, with D possibly being TRBD2 (5 bases). Trimming stripped 4 bases from V and 4 bases from J, with 12 bases between. CDR1 is SGHRS and CDR2 is YFSETQ in the germline V gene. The CDR3 runs 13 residues.